A single sample is the source of the 10 T cell receptor beta chains below, sequenced in a study of response to subunit inactivated influenza vaccine. TCRdb analysed the RT-PCR reads with MiXCR anew, one entry per CDR3 protein. The sample lists 490,000 or so distinct CDR3 sequences, less than 10% occurring once. Sequenced here: PBMCs from blood, sampled around 25 months after vaccination. These receptors originate from a man between 45 and 75 years old who received an inactivated influenza vaccine.

This clonotype has ten or more counts. The V gene is TRBV2, the J gene TRBJ2-2, with D tentatively TRBD1 (6 bases). Trimming took off 6 bases at V and 0 bases at J, with 17 bases between the two ends. Germline V gene sequence: CDR1 SNHLY, CDR2 FYNNEI. This CDR3 is 17 amino acids long. CDR3 bases: TGTGCCAGCAGGGGACAATCCCTTGCTACGAACACCGGGGAGCTGTTTTTT. Translation: CASRGQSLATNTGELFF.

This clonotype was seen a few times. This chain uses TRBV6-2 or TRBV6-3 with TRBJ2-7, with no clear D. V was clipped by 2 bases and J by 3 bases, with 11 bases between them. The length of the CDR3 is 14 residues. Germline assignment: CDR1 MNHEY and CDR2 SVGEGT. Here the CDR3 reads CASSYHQAIYEQYF. For the CDR3, the DNA is TGTGCCAGCAGTTACCACCAGGCGATCTACGAGCAGTACTTC.

Many counts were recorded for this clonotype. The rearrangement uses TRBV12-3 or TRBV12-4 and TRBJ1-2; perhaps TRBD1 as D (6 bases). CDR3 length: 14 residues. Between the trimmed V and J ends, which lost 5 bases and 0 bases, there was a span of 10 bases. The CDR3 loop reads CASSEDRANYGYTF. The CDR3 DNA reads TGTGCCAGCAGTGAGGACAGAGCTAACTATGGCTACACCTTC.

This chain connects TRBV27 to TRBJ2-2; 9 positions agree with TRBD2. The ends lost 2 bases at V and 3 bases at J; junction bases unmatched: 7. The CDR3 totals 17 residues. Germline CDR1 MNHEY, CDR2 SMNVEV (reference sequence). DNA of the CDR3: TGTGCCAGCAGTTTAATCGCGGGAGGGCCACACACCGGGGAGCTGTTTTTT. The encoded protein is CASSLIAGGPHTGELFF.

The chain recombines TRBV7-8 with TRBJ2-7, with 8 bases identical to TRBD2. Germline-derived CDR1 and CDR2 are SGHVS and FQNEAQ. The V gene end was trimmed by 5 bases and the J gene end by 0 bases; junction bases not matched to a gene: 6. This CDR3 has 15 amino acids. For the CDR3, the DNA is TGTGCCAGCAGCCCTAGCGGGTTGAGCTCCTACGAGCAGTACTTC. Amino acids: CASSPSGLSSYEQYF.

The chain recombines TRBV15 with TRBJ2-7, with D tentatively TRBD2 (6 bases). Trimming stripped 5 bases from V and 2 bases from J, with 13 bases between. The CDR3 extends over 14 amino acids. In germline, CDR1 is LNHNV, CDR2 YYDKDF (reference sequence). The CDR3 coding sequence is TGTGCCACCAGCGCTGGAGGAGGGGCCTACGAGCAGTACTTC. It encodes CATSAGGGAYEQYF.

This clonotype turned up a few times. This chain links TRBV5-1 with TRBJ1-1, with TRBD1 as a possible D gene (5 bases). Germline CDR1 and CDR2: SGHRS and YFSETQ. The CDR3 covers 16 residues. V dropped 2 bases and J dropped 1 base, with 15 bases sitting between them. The CDR3, as DNA: TGCGCCAGCAGCTTTTGGACCTCAGGGCAGAACACTGAAGCTTTCTTT. This encodes CASSFWTSGQNTEAFF.

A single count supports this clonotype. Possible read error: a much larger clone is one base away. The chain carries TRBV10-3 and TRBJ2-7; TRBD1 is a possible D gene (5 bases). Germline CDR1 and CDR2: ENHRY and SYGVKD. The length of the CDR3 is 13 residues. CDR3 bases: TGTGCCATCAGTGAGACAGGCCCCAACGAGCAGTGCTTC. Its translation is CAISETGPNEQCF.

This clonotype was picked up a small number of times. Here the CDR3 DNA reads TGTGCCAGCAGCTTAGTGCGTTTTACAGCAACTAATGAAAAACTGTTTTTT. Amino acids: CASSLVRFTATNEKLFF. The chain uses TRBV7-8 and TRBJ1-4; unclear D gene. Germline CDR1 reads SGHVS; CDR2 reads FQNEAQ. V lost 1 base and J lost 0, with 12 bases in between. The length of the CDR3 is 17 residues.

This clonotype has a count of ten or more. V is TRBV20-1 and J is TRBJ1-2; D is uncertain. V was shortened by 7 bases and J by 0 bases, with 9 bases between the two germline ends. This CDR3 has 12 amino acids. Germline assignment: CDR1 DFQATT and CDR2 SNEGSKA (reference sequence). The CDR3 sequence: CSDRRTNYGYTF. The CDR3 coding sequence is TGCAGTGACAGACGGACTAACTATGGCTACACCTTC.